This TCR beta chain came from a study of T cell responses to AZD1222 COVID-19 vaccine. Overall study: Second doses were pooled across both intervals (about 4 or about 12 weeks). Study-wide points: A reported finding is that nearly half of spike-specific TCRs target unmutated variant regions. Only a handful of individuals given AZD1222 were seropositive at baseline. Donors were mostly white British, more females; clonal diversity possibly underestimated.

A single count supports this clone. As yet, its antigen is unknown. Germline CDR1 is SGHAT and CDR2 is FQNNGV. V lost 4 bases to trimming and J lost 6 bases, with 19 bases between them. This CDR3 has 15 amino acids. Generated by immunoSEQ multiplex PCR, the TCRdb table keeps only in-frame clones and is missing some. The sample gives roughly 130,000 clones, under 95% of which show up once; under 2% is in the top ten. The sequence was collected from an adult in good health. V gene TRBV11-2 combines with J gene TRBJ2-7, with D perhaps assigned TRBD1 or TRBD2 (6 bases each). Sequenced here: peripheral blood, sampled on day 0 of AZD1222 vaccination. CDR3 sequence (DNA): TGTGCCAGCAGCTCGATAGGGGGGCTCACGTCCGAGCAGTACTTC. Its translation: CASSSIGGLTSEQYF.